This TCR beta chain was sequenced for a study of CD8+CD57+ T cells in acquired aplastic anemia. On the study more broadly: Healthy donor CD4+ samples were sequenced to a depth that averaged roughly 10 million reads.

The template used for profiling TCR beta VDJ and CDR3 was genomic DNA. TCRdb recomputed calls from the reads with MiXCR, one row per CDR3 protein. The table records some 210,000 distinct CDR3 sequences, approximately 57% of them present only once. Germline CDR1 and CDR2: SGHTA and FQGTGA. V was cut by 2 bases and J by 7 bases, with 26 bases left in between. The CDR3 totals 18 residues. The sample was sorted CD4+, CD8+, or CD8+CD57+ T cells (not recorded which) from PBMCs. The gene calls are TRBV7-3 and TRBJ2-5; maybe TRBD1 (7 bases). This receptor was taken from a human donor in good health. CDR3: CASSLLSGTVEGRGTQYF. The CDR3 DNA reads as TGTGCCAGCAGCTTATTGTCCGGGACAGTCGAGGGGCGGGGGACCCAGTACTTC.